This T cell receptor (beta chain) emerged from a study of T cell responses to AZD1222 COVID-19 vaccine. This clone was observed a few times. The V gene lost 3 bases and the J gene lost 4 bases, with 4 bases spanning the gap. Germline CDR1 is SGHTA and CDR2 is FQGNSA. The CDR3 has 12 residues. Sequencing was performed with immunoSEQ multiplex PCR; in TCRdb, only in-frame clones are kept and a portion is missing. Of around 78,000 clones listed, 75% to 95% are singletons. The receptor's source is an adult in good health. The genes are TRBV7-2 and TRBJ1-5; D ambiguous. Sequencing was performed on peripheral blood, taken on day 0 of MenACWY control vaccination. This CDR3 reads CASSFQNQPQHF. DNA for the CDR3: TGTGCCAGCAGCTTCCAGAATCAGCCCCAGCATTTT.